The T cell receptor (beta chain) described here comes from a study of cytomegalovirus exposure and HLA in healthy donors. Overall study findings and caveats: For presence/absence analyses, sequencing depth was assumed to be roughly uniform across donors. In a later analysis, DRB1 alleles had the most associated TCRs; HLA-C alleles the fewest. Per a later analysis, 15,000 to 20,000 TCR beta sequences showed association with HLA alleles at 0.05 false discovery rate. Analyzed later, most CMV-associated TCR beta chains appeared HLA-restricted.

It was with 60 Vbeta and 13 Jbeta primers that the PCR ran. Sequencing was performed with immunoSEQ multiplex PCR; in TCRdb, only in-frame clones are kept and a portion is missing. This table has about 130,000 clones, around 63% appearing once. Points on this clone: As yet, its antigen is unknown.

The germline gives CDR1 LNHDA, CDR2 SQIVND (reference sequence). Unmatched junction bases numbered 4, after V lost 5 bases and J lost 5 bases. The length of the CDR3 is 14 residues. The chain carries TRBV19 and TRBJ1-5; 9 positions match TRBD1. The receptor was derived from a human donor in good health. Source material: PBMCs. CDR3 protein: CASSPTGGYQPQHF. CDR3 DNA: TGTGCCAGTAGTCCGACAGGGGGGTATCAGCCCCAGCATTTT.